Following are 7 T cell receptor beta chains from one sample sequenced in a study of Ad26.COV2.S vaccination and SARS-CoV-2 variants. TCRdb's copy holds only in-frame clones and misses some; the assay was immunoSEQ multiplex PCR. The table lists roughly 180,000 clones, approximately 90% of them singletons. The specimen was peripheral blood, collected after recovery from COVID-19. These receptors were collected from a human donor who had recovered from COVID-19.

A few counts support this clone. The chain employs TRBV2 and TRBJ1-2; 9 bases are a match to TRBD1. V shed 4 bases, J shed 8 bases, and the junction held 8 bases outside the gene matches. The CDR3 is 14 amino acids. Germline values: CDR1 SNHLY, CDR2 FYNNEI. The CDR3 nucleotides read TGTGCCAGCAGTGCTAGACAGGGGGAAACCGGCTACACCTTC. This codes for CASSARQGETGYTF.

The V and J genes are TRBV6-5 and TRBJ2-3; 9 bases are shared with TRBD2. CDR1 is MNHEY, CDR2 SVGAGI, per germline. J gave up 2 bases and V 0 bases, and 3 bases lay outside the gene matches. CDR3 size: 16 residues. This chain's CDR3 is CASSYSTSGITDTQYF. In DNA, the CDR3 is TGTGCCAGCAGTTACTCGACTAGCGGTATCACAGATACGCAGTATTTT.

This chain connects TRBV10-3 to TRBJ1-1; 8 nucleotides line up with TRBD1. Trimming cost V 3 bases and J 0 bases; bases outside gene matches: 9. Looked up from germline, CDR1 is ENHRY and CDR2 is SYGVKD. The CDR3 runs to 17 residues. The CDR3 DNA is TGTGCCATCAGTGAATTGAGACAGGGGAGTTTGAACACTGAAGCTTTCTTT. Amino acid sequence: CAISELRQGSLNTEAFF.

The chain links TRBV28 to TRBJ2-2; D unclear. Germline values: CDR1 MDHEN, CDR2 SYDVKM. The CDR3 length is 12 residues. The germline V and J ends were trimmed by 5 bases and 4 bases, with 5 bases remaining between them. CDR3 sequence reads: CASSLSTGELFF. CDR3 DNA sequence: TGTGCCAGCAGTCTCAGCACCGGGGAGCTGTTTTTT.

The V and J genes are TRBV28 and TRBJ2-7; 9 bases align to TRBD2. V lost 6 bases and J lost 3; bases outside the gene matches: 3. The CDR3 has 13 residues. From germline, CDR1 is MDHEN and CDR2 SYDVKM. The CDR3 DNA sequence: TGTGCCAGCAGACCTAGCGGGGACTACGAGCAGTACTTC. Its translation: CASRPSGDYEQYF. The entire variable domain, with the rest obtained from reference TRBV28 and TRBJ2-7, is as follows: DVKVTQSSRYLVKRTGEKVFLECVQDMDHENMFWYRQDPGLGLRLIYFSYDVKMKEKGDIPEGYSVSREKKERFSLILESASTNQTSMYLCASRPSGDYEQYFGPGTRLTVT.

J is TRBJ2-7 and V is TRBV9; D ambiguous. The germline V and J ends were trimmed by 4 bases and 2 bases, with 13 bases remaining between them. The CDR3 consists of 14 residues. CDR1 and CDR2 (germline): SGDLS, YYNGEE. The CDR3 DNA is TGTGCCAGCAGCCCCGGACCGGAACCCTACGAGCAGTACTTC. Translation: CASSPGPEPYEQYF.

This chain uses TRBV7-9 with TRBJ1-1, with TRBD1 identical over 7 bases. The CDR3 is made up of 14 amino acids. The trim removed 0 bases at V and 6 bases at J, leaving 4 bases unmatched. Per the germline V gene, CDR1 is SEHNR and CDR2 is FQNEAQ (reference sequence). The chain's CDR3 is CASSLARDSPEAFF. The DNA of the CDR3 is TGTGCCAGCAGCTTAGCTAGGGACAGCCCTGAAGCTTTCTTT. The full variable domain, in which reference TRBV7-9 and TRBJ1-1 provide the parts outside the CDR3, is DTGVSQNPRHKITKRGQNVTFRCDPISEHNRLYWYRQTLGQGPEFLTYFQNEAQLEKSRLLSDRFSAERPKGSFSTLEIQRTEQGDSAMYLCASSLARDSPEAFFGQGTRLTVV.